What follows are 20 T cell receptor beta chains derived from one specimen sequenced in a study of T cell changes during pregnancy in multiple sclerosis. Produced via immunoSEQ multiplex PCR; TCRdb's table is partial and in-frame only. This sample has about 44,000 clones, with 96% found just once. The sequencing used peripheral blood, collected in the second trimester of pregnancy. These receptors all come from a female donor with multiple sclerosis, enrolled in a pregnancy study.

This sequence joins TRBV25-1 and TRBJ1-1; 9 nucleotides line up with TRBD1. The CDR3 has 15 amino acids. The germline V gene has CDR1 MGHDK and CDR2 SYGVNS. Trimming removed 1 base from V and 1 base from J; junction bases left unmatched: 1. The CDR3 DNA reads as TGTGCCAGCAGTGAATGGGGACAGGGGAACACTGAAGCTTTCTTT. It encodes CASSEWGQGNTEAFF.

The V and J genes are TRBV6-6 and TRBJ2-7, with 12 bases fitting TRBD1. Germline values: CDR1 MNHNY, CDR2 SVGAGI (reference sequence). The CDR3 is made up of 15 amino acids. V was pared by 6 bases and J by 5 bases, with 8 bases of the junction left unmatched. CDR3 amino acids: CASSLWDRGRDEQYF. Written as DNA, the CDR3 is TGTGCCAGCAGCCTGTGGGACAGGGGGCGGGACGAGCAGTACTTC.

V gene TRBV7-2 combines with J gene TRBJ2-3; 10 nucleotides line up with TRBD2. Trimming cost V 2 bases and J 3 bases; bases outside gene matches: 8. The CDR3 is 17 residues long. The germline V gene has CDR1 SGHTA and CDR2 FQGNSA. CDR3: CASSLSVAGGATDTQYF. In DNA, the CDR3 is TGTGCCAGCAGCTTATCGGTAGCGGGGGGCGCGACAGATACGCAGTATTTT.

The J gene is TRBJ2-7, the V gene TRBV27; tentatively, D is TRBD1 (6 bases). Looked up from germline, CDR1 is MNHEY and CDR2 is SMNVEV (reference sequence). V was shortened by 6 bases and J by 4 bases, with 16 bases between the two germline ends. CDR3 length equals 14 residues. CDR3 sequence reads: CASSVEQGAYEQYF. In DNA form, the CDR3 reads TGTGCCAGCAGCGTCGAACAGGGTGCTTACGAGCAGTACTTC.

V usage is TRBV27 and J usage is TRBJ2-1; 9 nucleotides line up with TRBD2. CDR1 is MNHEY and CDR2 is SMNVEV in the germline V gene (reference sequence). V lost 0 bases, J lost 5 bases, and 11 bases stayed unmatched. This CDR3 spans 18 amino acids. The CDR3 region is CASSLSPAWLAGNNEQFF. The CDR3 coding sequence is TGTGCCAGCAGTTTATCGCCCGCGTGGCTAGCGGGAAACAATGAGCAGTTCTTC.

This chain joins TRBV5-1 and TRBJ2-7; TRBD1 matches 8 bases. The CDR3 length is 16 residues. Germline loops: CDR1 SGHRS, CDR2 YFSETQ. V lost 4 bases, J lost 0 bases, and 9 bases stayed unmatched. The CDR3 reads CASSPSDRGNSYEQYF. The CDR3 coding sequence is TGCGCCAGCAGCCCCTCCGACAGGGGCAACTCCTACGAGCAGTACTTC. The full variable domain, its missing parts supplied by reference TRBV5-1 and TRBJ2-7, is KAGVTQTPRYLIKTRGQQVTLSCSPISGHRSVSWYQQTPGQGLQFLFEYFSETQRNKGNFPGRFSGRQFSNSRSEMNVSTLELGDSALYLCASSPSDRGNSYEQYFGPGTRLTVT.

This clone was observed a single time. The V and J genes are TRBV5-4 and TRBJ2-1, with D possibly matching TRBD2 (6 bases). The V and J ends lost 4 bases and 1 base respectively, with 15 bases between them. CDR3 length: 16 residues. The V gene's germline CDR1 is SGHNT and CDR2 YYREEE (reference sequence). The CDR3 reads CASSLSSGGSYNEQFF. The CDR3 bases are TGTGCCAGCAGCCTATCTTCCGGAGGGTCCTACAATGAGCAGTTCTTC.

The gene calls are TRBV14 and TRBJ2-7, with D possibly TRBD2 on 5 matching bases. The V gene's germline CDR1 is SGHDN and CDR2 FVKESK. The V and J ends lost 0 bases and 1 base respectively, with 10 bases between them. The CDR3 is 15 residues long. CDR3 coding DNA: TGTGCCAGCAGCCAAGATTCGGGGATTTCCTACGAGCAGTACTTC. Its translation: CASSQDSGISYEQYF.

The V call is TRBV18, the J call TRBJ2-1; TRBD2 aligns across 9 bases. The CDR3 is made up of 15 amino acids. CDR1 and CDR2 (germline): KGHSH, LQKENI. V dropped 3 bases and J dropped 3; count of bases not matched to a gene: 3. The CDR3 loop reads CASSPGSGSYNEQFF. CDR3 DNA sequence: TGTGCCAGCTCACCGGGTAGCGGGAGCTACAATGAGCAGTTCTTC.

The chain recombines TRBV2 with TRBJ2-1, with a tentative D call TRBD2 (7 bases). V was trimmed by 3 bases and J by 7 bases, leaving 16 bases between them. CDR3 size: 15 residues. CDR1 is SNHLY, CDR2 FYNNEI, per germline. CDR3 nucleotide sequence: TGTGCCAGCAGTGATCAGGCGGGGGCAGGGAATGAGCAGTTCTTC. As protein: CASSDQAGAGNEQFF.

The rearrangement joins TRBV11-2 to TRBJ1-3; D is uncertain. Germline V gives CDR1 SGHAT, CDR2 FQNNGV. CDR3 length equals 13 residues. Trimming removed 4 bases at V and 0 bases at J, with 4 bases between. The DNA of the CDR3 is TGTGCCAGCAGCTCCTTCTCTGGAAACACCATATATTTT. Translated, it gives CASSSFSGNTIYF.

The chain is built from TRBV9 and TRBJ2-7; D is possibly TRBD1 (6 bases). CDR3 length equals 13 residues. Germline V gene lookup returns CDR1 SGDLS and CDR2 YYNGEE. The germline V and J ends were trimmed by 4 bases and 7 bases, with 15 bases remaining between them. CDR3 coding DNA: TGTGCCAGCAGCACTTGGACAGAGGAAGAGCAGTACTTC. Residues: CASSTWTEEEQYF. Full variable domain (rest looked up from reference TRBV9 and TRBJ2-7): DSGVTQTPKHLITATGQRVTLRCSPRSGDLSVYWYQQSLDQGLQFLIQYYNGEERAKGNILERFSAQQFPDLHSELNLSSLELGDSALYFCASSTWTEEEQYFGPGTRLTVT.

The rearrangement joins TRBV11-3 to TRBJ1-1; TRBD1 might be the D (5 bases). V lost 4 bases to trimming and J lost 10 bases, with 16 bases between them. Germline V gene data show CDR1 as SGHNT and CDR2 as YENEEA. The CDR3 covers 13 residues. The CDR3 DNA is TGTGCCAGCAGCTCTGGGTGGGGGGGGACAGCTTTCTTT. It specifies CASSSGWGGTAFF.

This chain connects TRBV6-6 to TRBJ2-5; TRBD1 aligns across 7 bases. Per germline, CDR1 MNHNY and CDR2 SVGAGI (reference sequence). The CDR3 runs 12 residues. After removal of 8 bases from V and 1 base from J, the junction contained 1 base not matched to a gene. The CDR3 bases are TGTGCCAGCGCAGGGGGCCAAGAGACCCAGTACTTC. Protein: CASAGGQETQYF.

The chain employs TRBV29-1 and TRBJ1-5, with 9 bases matching TRBD1. This CDR3 has 14 residues. The germline gives CDR1 SQVTM, CDR2 ANQGSEA. The V and J ends lost 7 bases and 0 bases, in that order; junction bases with no gene match: 4. CDR3 DNA: TGCAGCGCCGGACAGGGGAATAGCAATCAGCCCCAGCATTTT. It translates to CSAGQGNSNQPQHF.

This rearrangement joins TRBV7-9 to TRBJ1-3; 7 bases are a match to TRBD1. Trimming at V came to 2 bases and at J to 0 bases, leaving 10 bases not matched to a gene. CDR3 size: 18 residues. The germline CDR1 and CDR2 sequences are SEHNR and FQNEAQ (reference sequence). In DNA form, the CDR3 reads TGTGCCAGCAGCTTATTTACAGGGGTGAGCTACTCTGGAAACACCATATATTTT. This sequence encodes CASSLFTGVSYSGNTIYF.

The rearrangement links TRBV6-1 to TRBJ2-2, with a weak D call TRBD1 (5 bases). The CDR3 extends over 15 amino acids. V was trimmed by 6 bases and J by 4 bases, leaving 15 bases between them. CDR1 is MNHNS, CDR2 SASEGT, per germline. DNA of the CDR3: TGTGCCAGCAGCCCTTCCAGGGCTGGCACCGGGGAGCTGTTTTTT. This sequence encodes CASSPSRAGTGELFF.

This clone was counted between two and nine times. This chain links TRBV2 with TRBJ1-6; TRBD1 matches at 9 bases. The CDR3 has 15 amino acids. V lost 4 bases to trimming and J lost 9 bases; unmatched junction nucleotides: 7. Germline V gene data show CDR1 as SNHLY and CDR2 as FYNNEI. Here the CDR3 DNA reads TGTGCCAGCAGTGCAGACAGGGGGTTCGGTTCACCCCTCCACTTT. Encoded protein: CASSADRGFGSPLHF.

The chain's CDR3 is CASSHDQGMFNYGYTF. DNA for the CDR3: TGCGCCAGCAGCCATGACCAGGGGATGTTCAACTATGGCTACACCTTC. J is TRBJ1-2 and V is TRBV4-1; D might be TRBD1 (6 bases). Deletions cut 3 bases from V and 2 bases from J, with 16 bases between. This CDR3 is 16 amino acids long. The V gene's germline CDR1 is MGHRA and CDR2 YSYEKL.

This clone was seen a single time. V and J are TRBV7-9 and TRBJ1-1; weak D call: TRBD1 (5 bases). Germline V lookup: CDR1 SEHNR, CDR2 FQNEAQ (reference sequence). V was pared by 4 bases and J by 10 bases, with 19 bases between. This CDR3 contains 14 residues. CDR3 in DNA: TGTGCCAGCAGCTCCCCCGGGGGTCCGGGCGGAGCTTTCTTT. Amino acids: CASSSPGGPGGAFF. The full variable domain, its missing parts supplied by reference TRBV7-9 and TRBJ1-1, is DTGVSQNPRHKITKRGQNVTFRCDPISEHNRLYWYRQTLGQGPEFLTYFQNEAQLEKSRLLSDRFSAERPKGSFSTLEIQRTEQGDSAMYLCASSSPGGPGGAFFGQGTRLTVV.